This TCR beta chain was recorded in a study of CD8+CD57+ T cells in acquired aplastic anemia. Study-level background: 3.2 ug was the average amount of DNA from sorted CD4+ and CD8+ cells. Study-wide results and caveats: CD8+ Simpson's diversity showed no significant patient-control difference. Patients and controls were found to share fewer than 35 CD8+ CDR3 sequences.

TCR beta VDJ and CDR3 profiles were obtained from a genomic DNA template. MiXCR, run by TCRdb on the reads, gives a single entry per CDR3 protein. This repertoire shows around 250,000 distinct CDR3 sequences, approximately 56% found once; its top ten account for roughly 8%. This clonotype was found a few times. Its specificity is not known. This clonotype originated in a human donor with severe aplastic anemia or a healthy control (not recorded which). The sequenced sample was sorted CD4+, CD8+, or CD8+CD57+ T cells (not recorded which) from PBMCs.

The CDR3, as DNA: TGCAGCGTTGAAAGGGCAGGTGTCCCGAACACTGAAGCTTTCTTT. This gives the protein CSVERAGVPNTEAFF. The chain recombines TRBV29-1 with TRBJ1-1; the D is unclear. This CDR3 has 15 residues. CDR1 and CDR2 from the germline V gene are SQVTM and ANQGSEA. Trimming cost V 2 bases and J 1 base, with 14 bases left between them.